Shown below are 16 T cell receptor beta chains from a single sample sequenced in a study of T cell clonotyping in hematopoietic cell transplantation. The method was immunoSEQ multiplex PCR; TCRdb's version includes in-frame clones alone and lacks a portion of them. This table has 60,000 to 75,000 clones, approximately 94% appearing once. Sequenced material: peripheral blood mononuclear cells. The receptors here all came from a man aged 45-65 years in good health. Some clones in this sample may be carry-over from other donors' samples.

The rearrangement uses TRBV14 and TRBJ1-6; D is possibly TRBD1 (5 bases). The CDR3 is made up of 16 amino acids. The germline CDR1 and CDR2 sequences are SGHDN and FVKESK. Trimming shortened V by 2 bases and J by 8 bases, and 16 bases separated the two germline ends. CDR3 in DNA: TGTGCCAGCAGCCAAACATTCGGGGCTGGATATTCACCCCTCCACTTT. It encodes CASSQTFGAGYSPLHF.

This clone was observed once. The rearrangement links TRBV5-8 to TRBJ2-2; D remains unclear. The CDR3 is made up of 15 amino acids. Germline V gene lookup returns CDR1 SGHTS and CDR2 YDEGEE. Trimming cost V 0 bases and J 2 bases, with 8 bases left between them. For the CDR3, the DNA is TGTGCCAGCAGCTTGGTTATGTCCAACACCGGGGAGCTGTTTTTT. Its translation: CASSLVMSNTGELFF.

The chain recombines TRBV13 with TRBJ2-1; 8 bases line up with TRBD2. This CDR3 spans 14 amino acids. Trimming cost V 1 base and J 6 bases; bases outside gene matches: 2. The germline CDR1 and CDR2 sequences are PRHDT and FYEKMQ (reference sequence). CDR3 DNA sequence: TGTGCCAGCAGCTTAGCGGGAGGGCCCAATGAGCAGTTCTTC. Protein product: CASSLAGGPNEQFF. Full variable domain (remainder filled in from reference TRBV13 and TRBJ2-1): AAGVIQSPRHLIKEKRETATLKCYPIPRHDTVYWYQQGPGQDPQFLISFYEKMQSDKGSIPDRFSAQQFSDYHSELNMSSLELGDSALYFCASSLAGGPNEQFFGPGTRLTVL.

The chain uses TRBV28 and TRBJ1-6; 7 bases are shared with TRBD1. The V gene end was trimmed by 6 bases and the J gene end by 6 bases; junction bases not matched to a gene: 14. The germline V gene has CDR1 MDHEN and CDR2 SYDVKM. This CDR3 region has 17 residues. The CDR3 sequence is CASSTPGGWAPNSPLHF. CDR3 bases: TGTGCCAGCAGCACTCCAGGGGGGTGGGCCCCTAATTCACCCCTCCACTTT.

The V gene is TRBV4-2, the J gene TRBJ2-6; D perhaps matches TRBD1 (5 bases). The CDR3 runs 17 residues. The germline CDR1 and CDR2 sequences are LGHNA and YNFKEQ. V shed 0 bases and J shed 0 bases, with 9 bases lying between them. In DNA form, the CDR3 reads TGTGCCAGCAGCCAAGAGACAGAACTCTCTGGGGCCAACGTCCTGACTTTC. Translation: CASSQETELSGANVLTF.

About this clone itself: A read error may produce the germline difference seen at one junction end. V usage is TRBV7-9 and J usage is TRBJ2-3, with a weak D call TRBD2 (5 bases). CDR3 length: 15 amino acids. Germline CDR1 reads SEHNR; CDR2 reads FQNEAQ (reference sequence). In nucleotides, the CDR3 is TGTGCCAGCAACTTAGGCAACGGGGAGTCAGATACGCAGTATTTT. Translated, it gives CASNLGNGESDTQYF.

The chain links TRBV2 to TRBJ2-7, with 11 bases lining up with TRBD1. Germline CDR1 SNHLY, CDR2 FYNNEI. The CDR3 runs 15 residues. V gave up 1 base and J gave up 2 bases; unmatched junction bases: 1. The CDR3 protein is CASSEEGQGAYEQYF. The CDR3 coding sequence is TGTGCCAGCAGTGAAGAGGGACAGGGGGCCTACGAGCAGTACTTC.

The gene calls are TRBV29-1 and TRBJ2-3, with D hard to call. V lost 3 bases and J lost 0, with 13 bases in between. Germline V CDR1 and CDR2: SQVTM, ANQGSEA. CDR3 length: 15 amino acids. The CDR3 nucleotides read TGCAGCGTTGATGTCCGGGTACTTAGCACAGATACGCAGTATTTT. It encodes CSVDVRVLSTDTQYF.

V and J are TRBV29-1 and TRBJ1-2; 7 bases align to TRBD1. Germline assignment: CDR1 SQVTM and CDR2 ANQGSEA. The CDR3 loop spans 12 amino acids. The V gene end was trimmed by 7 bases and the J gene end by 3 bases; junction bases not matched to a gene: 5. The CDR3 nucleotides read TGCAGCGACCGGGACAGCTACTATGGCTACACCTTC. Amino acids: CSDRDSYYGYTF.

This chain uses TRBV30 with TRBJ2-2; 9 bases are a match to TRBD2. The CDR3 covers 16 residues. With V trimmed by 8 bases and J by 4 bases, 14 bases remained unmatched. Germline CDR1 reads GTSNPN; CDR2 reads SVGIG (reference sequence). Here the CDR3 reads CAVDGAGGRLTGELFF. CDR3 in DNA: TGTGCCGTCGATGGGGCGGGAGGGCGCCTCACCGGGGAGCTGTTTTTT.

V and J are TRBV19 and TRBJ2-7; D is possibly TRBD1 (6 bases). The CDR3 covers 15 residues. The germline V and J ends were trimmed by 4 bases and 0 bases, with 13 bases remaining between them. CDR1 is LNHDA and CDR2 is SQIVND in the germline V gene (reference sequence). The CDR3 sequence: CASSKAGQFSYEQYF. CDR3 DNA sequence: TGTGCCAGTAGTAAGGCCGGACAGTTCTCCTACGAGCAGTACTTC.

J is TRBJ2-3 and V is TRBV30; D may be TRBD2 (5 bases). The germline gives CDR1 GTSNPN, CDR2 SVGIG (reference sequence). V gave up 4 bases and J gave up 6 bases, with 17 bases separating them. The CDR3 loop spans 14 amino acids. The CDR3 region has the DNA TGTGCCTGGACCAAGGAGGTAGCGTCCGATACGCAGTATTTT. Translating gives CAWTKEVASDTQYF.

The chain joins TRBV6-1 to TRBJ1-5; D is undetermined. CDR1 and CDR2 from the germline V gene are MNHNS and SASEGT. Trimming removed 6 bases at V and 4 bases at J, with 10 bases between. The CDR3 has 13 amino acids. The CDR3 sequence is CASRALINQPQHF. The CDR3 DNA is TGTGCCAGCAGGGCCCTAATAAATCAGCCCCAGCATTTT.

The chain has TRBV19 and TRBJ2-7; D is perhaps TRBD1 (6 bases). CDR3 length: 19 residues. Germline CDR1 LNHDA, CDR2 SQIVND (reference sequence). Trimming shortened V by 6 bases and J by 6 bases, and 33 bases separated the two germline ends. CDR3 coding DNA: TGTGCCAGTAGCGGACAGAAGCGACAAAATTCCCCCATACTCGGCGAGCAGTACTTC. Translating gives CASSGQKRQNSPILGEQYF.

The rearrangement uses TRBV5-5 and TRBJ2-5; tentative D call: TRBD1 (7 bases). Trimming took off 6 bases at V and 2 bases at J, with 11 bases between the two ends. Germline V lookup: CDR1 SGHKS, CDR2 YYEKEE (reference sequence). This CDR3 contains 13 residues. The DNA for the CDR3 is TGTGCCAGCACGCGGGACAGACAAGAGACCCAGTACTTC. It is translated as CASTRDRQETQYF.

The chain employs TRBV29-1 and TRBJ1-4; D uncertain. This CDR3 region has 14 residues. Germline assignment: CDR1 SQVTM and CDR2 ANQGSEA. V lost 1 base and J 3 bases, leaving 9 bases between the germline ends. CDR3 residues: CSVEGRAANEKLFF. The CDR3 DNA reads TGCAGCGTTGAAGGAAGGGCGGCTAATGAAAAACTGTTTTTT. Full variable domain (outside the CDR3, taken from reference TRBV29-1 and TRBJ1-4): SAVISQKPSRDICQRGTSLTIQCQVDSQVTMMFWYRQQPGQSLTLIATANQGSEATYESGFVIDKFPISRPNLTFSTLTVSNMSPEDSSIYLCSVEGRAANEKLFFGSGTQLSVL.